This is a list of T cell receptor beta chains from one sample in a study of vaccination and CD4 T cells after COVID-19. One entry per CDR3 protein, called by TCRdb with MiXCR from the PCR reads. The table has 15,000 to 20,000 distinct CDR3 sequences, roughly a quarter seen once. These receptors have no identified antigens. Sequenced sample: cultured CD4+ T cells from blood. The receptors stem from a human donor with COVID-19. Each CDR3 is given with its conserved first and last residue. D genes are given only for firm matches. Clone sizes are given selectively: once, few, many, or a class where the clone is expanded.

D gene	J gene	V gene	clone size	CDR3 protein	CDR3 DNA
-	TRBJ1-1	TRBV24-1	few	CATSDRGTEAFF	TGTGCCACCAGTGACAGAGGGACTGAAGCTTTCTTT
-	TRBJ2-1	TRBV11-2	-	CASSGGKDAYNEQFF	TGTGCCAGCAGCGGGGGTAAGGACGCCTACAATGAGCAGTTCTTC
TRBD2	TRBJ2-7	TRBV28	-	CASSRLRTSGYEQYF	TGTGCCAGCAGTCGCCTCCGAACTAGCGGCTACGAGCAGTACTTC
-	TRBJ2-7	TRBV21-1	few	CASSAQGRDSDYEQYF	TGTGCCAGCAGCGCGCAAGGTCGGGACAGCGATTACGAGCAGTACTTC
TRBD1	TRBJ1-4	TRBV6-1	-	CASGSGTGREKLFF	TGTGCCAGCGGCTCCGGGACAGGGCGGGAAAAACTGTTTTTT
TRBD2	TRBJ2-7	TRBV10-3	-	CAISLIAGGYEQYF	TGTGCCATCAGCCTCATAGCGGGGGGCTACGAGCAGTACTTC
-	TRBJ2-6	TRBV15	few	CATSRDVWGANVLTF	TGTGCCACCAGCAGAGATGTGTGGGGGGCCAACGTCCTGACTTTC
-	TRBJ1-2	TRBV5-1	-	CASSLARGGYTF	TGCGCCAGCAGCTTGGCCAGGGGTGGCTACACCTTC
-	TRBJ1-1	TRBV20-1	-	CSAREGAGTEAFF	TGCAGTGCTAGAGAGGGGGCAGGGACTGAAGCTTTCTTT
-	TRBJ2-7	TRBV5-4	-	CASSPVDGYEQYF	TGTGCCAGCAGCCCGGTAGACGGCTACGAGCAGTACTTC
-	TRBJ2-7	TRBV14	-	CASSQVRGNEQYF	TGTGCCAGCAGCCAAGTACGGGGGAACGAGCAGTACTTC
-	TRBJ2-1	TRBV20-1	-	CSVRDVSRYNEQFF	TGCAGTGTCAGGGACGTTTCCCGCTACAATGAGCAGTTCTTC
-	TRBJ2-3	TRBV12-3/TRBV12-4	few	CASSPSGTTDTQYF	TGTGCCAGCAGTCCTTCTGGGACCACAGATACGCAGTATTTT
-	TRBJ2-7	TRBV7-9	few	CASSLGETVTYEQYF	TGTGCCAGCAGCTTAGGGGAGACAGTAACCTACGAGCAGTACTTC
-	TRBJ2-5	TRBV25-1	-	CASASQERAQETQYF	TGTGCCAGCGCGTCTCAGGAAAGGGCACAAGAGACCCAGTACTTC
-	TRBJ2-6	TRBV2	few	CASRQDGANVLTF	TGTGCCAGCAGGCAGGACGGGGCCAACGTCCTGACTTTC
-	TRBJ2-1	TRBV7-7	-	CASSRGVSSYNEQFF	TGTGCTAGCAGCCGAGGGGTAAGCTCCTACAATGAGCAGTTCTTC
-	TRBJ2-7	TRBV11-2	few	CASSLWQGYYEQYF	TGTGCCAGCAGCTTATGGCAGGGGTACTACGAGCAGTACTTC
TRBD1	TRBJ1-1	TRBV6-1	-	CASSPVRGTGAEEAFF	TGTGCCAGCAGCCCAGTTCGGGGGACAGGGGCGGAAGAAGCTTTCTTT
TRBD1	TRBJ1-5	TRBV7-2	-	CASSPSGGTYNQPQHF	TGTGCCAGCAGCCCCTCAGGGGGTACTTACAATCAGCCCCAGCATTTT
-	TRBJ1-5	TRBV6-1	few	CASSRDNSNQPQHF	TGTGCCAGCAGCCGCGACAATAGCAATCAGCCCCAGCATTTT
-	TRBJ1-2	TRBV19	-	CATREGLSNYGYTF	TGTGCCACTCGCGAGGGTCTTTCTAACTATGGCTACACCTTC
TRBD2	TRBJ2-7	TRBV20-1	-	CSATGTSGGPTYEQYF	TGCAGTGCTACCGGGACTAGCGGGGGTCCTACCTACGAGCAGTACTTC
TRBD1	TRBJ2-2	TRBV5-6	few	CASRWTGESGELFF	TGTGCCAGCAGATGGACAGGGGAGAGCGGGGAGCTGTTTTTT
TRBD1	TRBJ1-4	TRBV6-2/TRBV6-3	-	CASRRTGTNEKLFF	TGTGCCAGCAGAAGGACAGGGACTAATGAAAAACTGTTTTTT
-	TRBJ2-5	TRBV20-1	-	CSARDWQGPLWTQYF	TGCAGTGCTAGAGATTGGCAAGGGCCACTTTGGACCCAGTACTTC
TRBD1	TRBJ1-6	TRBV7-2	-	CASSNQGQGNSPLHF	TGTGCCAGCAGCAACCAAGGACAGGGGAATTCACCCCTCCACTTT
-	TRBJ2-7	TRBV20-1	-	CSATDRRSSSYEQYF	TGCAGTGCGACAGACAGGAGAAGTAGCTCCTACGAGCAGTACTTC
-	TRBJ1-1	TRBV20-1	medium-sized	CSASERTLNTEAFF	TGCAGTGCTAGCGAAAGGACCCTGAACACTGAAGCTTTCTTT
-	TRBJ2-3	TRBV5-1	-	CASSLDAGAKSDTQYF	TGCGCCAGCAGCCTGGACGCAGGGGCGAAGTCAGATACGCAGTATTTT
-	TRBJ2-2	TRBV12-3/TRBV12-4	-	CASSFATANTGELFF	TGTGCCAGCAGTTTCGCGACAGCCAACACCGGGGAGCTGTTTTTT
-	TRBJ1-2	TRBV5-4	few	CASSLAGSVGGYGYTF	TGTGCCAGCAGCTTGGCCGGTTCGGTAGGGGGCTATGGCTACACCTTC